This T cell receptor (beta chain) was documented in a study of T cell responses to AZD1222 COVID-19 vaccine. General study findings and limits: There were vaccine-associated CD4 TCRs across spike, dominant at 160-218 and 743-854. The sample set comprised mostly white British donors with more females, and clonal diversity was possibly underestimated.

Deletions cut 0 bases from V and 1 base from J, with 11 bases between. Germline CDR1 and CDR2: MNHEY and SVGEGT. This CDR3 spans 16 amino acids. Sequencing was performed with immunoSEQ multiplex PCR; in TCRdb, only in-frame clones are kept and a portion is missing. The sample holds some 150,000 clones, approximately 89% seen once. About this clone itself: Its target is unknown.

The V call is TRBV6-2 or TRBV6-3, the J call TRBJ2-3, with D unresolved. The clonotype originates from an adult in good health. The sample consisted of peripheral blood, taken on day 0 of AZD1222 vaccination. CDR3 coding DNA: TGTGCCAGCAGTTACTCGACGGGTTGGGGCACAGATACGCAGTATTTT. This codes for CASSYSTGWGTDTQYF.